This T cell receptor beta chain is drawn from a study of CD8+ T cells in alopecia areata. Investigators isolated RNA and reverse transcribed it into cDNA to act as the sequencing template. Sequenced by immunoSEQ multiplex PCR; TCRdb stores in-frame clones only, minus some. The sample has about 150,000 clones; approximately 45% are singletons. The TCR comes from a human donor with alopecia areata. Sequenced material: CD4+ T cells sorted from blood.

CDR3 coding DNA: TGTGCCACCAGGGACTCGTGGAGTGTGCAGTTCTTC. It specifies CATRDSWSVQFF. The rearrangement links TRBV15 to TRBJ2-1, with D tentatively TRBD2 (5 bases). CDR3 size: 12 residues. Per the germline V gene, CDR1 is LNHNV and CDR2 is YYDKDF (reference sequence). Between the trimmed V and J ends, which lost 6 bases and 12 bases, there was a span of 15 bases.